This T cell receptor beta chain was recovered during a study of spatial heterogeneity in lung cancer. Study conclusions and caveats: Detection of ubiquitous tumor TCRs in blood was higher at resection than follow-up.

TCRdb ran MiXCR on the 5' RACE reads and lists one entry per CDR3 protein. In the table there are approximately 56,000 distinct CDR3 sequences, around 7.7% of which are singletons. Time point indicated: blood at routine non-recurrence follow-up after resection. TCRs were sequenced from unsorted whole RNA of tumor, nontumor lung or PBMC. This clonotype was counted many times. The antigen remains unidentified. The V gene lost 8 bases and the J gene lost 0 bases, with 17 bases spanning the gap. Germline V gene lookup returns CDR1 MNHEY and CDR2 SVGAGI. The CDR3 loop spans 16 amino acids. This clonotype was sampled from a female donor with early-stage non-small cell lung cancer. This sample comprised PBMCs, obtained at follow-up. The chain carries TRBV6-5 and TRBJ1-5; D unresolved. The CDR3 DNA is TGTGCCAGCGCTCCCCGTGGGGTGTATAGCAATCAGCCCCAGCATTTT. This codes for CASAPRGVYSNQPQHF.